This record looks at one T cell receptor (beta chain) sequence and its context. As yet, its antigen is unknown. At one of its ends the junction is not consistent with the germline gene, which may arise from a read error. TCRdb redid the calling of the 5' RACE reads with MiXCR, one entry per CDR3 protein. Here the sample spans some 500,000 distinct CDR3 sequences, 9.6% being singletons. This CDR3 spans 14 amino acids. Germline loops: CDR1 ENHRY, CDR2 SYGVKD. The data were obtained in a study of identical twins. Study findings and constraints: For out-of-frame beta sequences, excess twin sharing was weaker.

These same data were also listed under a study on yellow fever vaccine responses in identical twins. That source reports: Reportedly, twins' vaccine T cell responses looked partly convergent and partly personalized.

The sequenced material came from PBMCs. The origin of this receptor is a woman aged 18-29 years in good health. The chain employs TRBV10-3 and TRBJ2-7; 10 bases align to TRBD2. CDR3 amino acids: CATSEREGSYELYF. The CDR3 DNA reads TGTGCCACTTCTGAGCGGGAGGGATCCTACGAGCTGTACTTC.